This T cell receptor beta chain was captured by sequencing in a study of T cell changes during pregnancy in multiple sclerosis. Germline V gene sequence: CDR1 LNHDA, CDR2 SQIVND (reference sequence). Trimming removed 0 bases at V and 1 base at J, with 12 bases between. The CDR3 is 16 amino acids. The method was immunoSEQ multiplex PCR; TCRdb's version includes in-frame clones alone and lacks a portion of them. The sample records more than 40,000 clones, nearly 90% being singletons. The sequence was collected from a female donor with multiple sclerosis, enrolled in a pregnancy study. This rearrangement joins TRBV19 to TRBJ1-1; D possibly corresponds to TRBD1 (5 bases). Sequences were derived from CD4+ T cells from peripheral blood mononuclear cells, sampled in the first trimester of pregnancy. The CDR3 DNA reads as TGTGCCAGTAGTATAGATCCAAAGGGGTCGAACACTGAAGCTTTCTTT. It encodes CASSIDPKGSNTEAFF.